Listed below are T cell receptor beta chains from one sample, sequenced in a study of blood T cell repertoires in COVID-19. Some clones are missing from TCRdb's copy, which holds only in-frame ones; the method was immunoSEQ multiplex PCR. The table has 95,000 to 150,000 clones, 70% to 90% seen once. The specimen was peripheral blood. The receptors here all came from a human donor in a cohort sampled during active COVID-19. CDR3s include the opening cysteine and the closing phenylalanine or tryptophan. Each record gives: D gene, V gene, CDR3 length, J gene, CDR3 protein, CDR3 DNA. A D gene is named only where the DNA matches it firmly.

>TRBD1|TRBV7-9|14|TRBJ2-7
CASSTGQGAYEQYF
TGTGCCAGCAGCACTGGACAGGGAGCCTACGAGCAGTACTTC
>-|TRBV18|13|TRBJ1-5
CASSPTANQPQHF
TGTGCCAGCTCACCGACAGCCAATCAGCCCCAGCATTTT
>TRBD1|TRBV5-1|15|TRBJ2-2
CASSLQGASTGELFF
TGCGCCAGCAGCTTACAGGGGGCTAGCACCGGGGAGCTGTTTTTT
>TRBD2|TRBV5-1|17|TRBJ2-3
CASSLVASGGPTDTQYF
TGCGCCAGCAGCTTGGTAGCTAGCGGGGGGCCCACAGATACGCAGTATTTT
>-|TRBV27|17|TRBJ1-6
CASSPQMRSSYNSPLHF
TGTGCCAGCAGTCCCCAGATGAGGAGCTCCTATAATTCACCCCTCCACTTT
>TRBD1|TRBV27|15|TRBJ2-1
CASSSRQGSYNEQFF
TGTGCCAGCAGCTCCCGACAGGGGTCCTACAATGAGCAGTTCTTC
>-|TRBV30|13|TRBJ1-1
CACQAGVWTEAFF
TGTGCCTGTCAGGCGGGGGTATGGACTGAAGCTTTCTTT
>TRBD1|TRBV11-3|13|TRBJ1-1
CASSLDRRGQAFF
TGTGCCAGCAGCTTGGATAGAAGGGGGCAAGCTTTCTTT
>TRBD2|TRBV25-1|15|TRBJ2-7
CASSEGAGGPYEQYF
TGTGCCAGCAGTGAGGGAGCGGGAGGGCCCTACGAGCAGTACTTC
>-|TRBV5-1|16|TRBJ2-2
CASSLTGGRDTGELFF
TGCGCCAGCAGCTTAACGGGGGGCCGTGACACCGGGGAGCTGTTTTTT
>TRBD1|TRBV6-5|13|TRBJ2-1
CASRGTGYNEQFF
TGTGCCAGCAGAGGGACAGGATACAATGAGCAGTTCTTC
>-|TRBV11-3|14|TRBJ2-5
CASSLVSGSETQYF
TGTGCCAGCAGCTTAGTGTCCGGGTCCGAGACCCAGTACTTC
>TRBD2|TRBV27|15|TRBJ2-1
CASSPTRVAGGEQFF
TGTGCCAGCAGCCCAACCCGGGTAGCGGGAGGTGAGCAGTTCTTC